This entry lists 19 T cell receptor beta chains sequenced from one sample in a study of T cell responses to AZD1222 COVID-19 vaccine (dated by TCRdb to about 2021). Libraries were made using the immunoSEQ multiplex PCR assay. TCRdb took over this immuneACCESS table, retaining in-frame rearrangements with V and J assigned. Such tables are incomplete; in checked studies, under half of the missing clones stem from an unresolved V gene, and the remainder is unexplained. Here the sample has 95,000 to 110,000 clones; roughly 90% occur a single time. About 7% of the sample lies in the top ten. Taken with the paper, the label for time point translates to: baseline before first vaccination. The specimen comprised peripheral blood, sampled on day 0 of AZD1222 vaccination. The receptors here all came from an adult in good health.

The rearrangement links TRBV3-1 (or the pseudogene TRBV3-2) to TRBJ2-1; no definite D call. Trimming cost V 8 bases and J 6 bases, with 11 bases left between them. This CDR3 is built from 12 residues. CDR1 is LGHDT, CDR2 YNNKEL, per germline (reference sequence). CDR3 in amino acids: CASVALGNEQFF. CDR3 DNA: TGTGCCAGCGTCGCGCTGGGCAATGAGCAGTTCTTC.

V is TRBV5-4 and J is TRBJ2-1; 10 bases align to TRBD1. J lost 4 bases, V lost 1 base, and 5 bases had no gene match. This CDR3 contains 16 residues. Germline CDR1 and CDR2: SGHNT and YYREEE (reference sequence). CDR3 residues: CASSLLGQGRYNEQFF. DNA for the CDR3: TGTGCCAGCAGCTTGCTGGGACAGGGGCGATACAATGAGCAGTTCTTC.

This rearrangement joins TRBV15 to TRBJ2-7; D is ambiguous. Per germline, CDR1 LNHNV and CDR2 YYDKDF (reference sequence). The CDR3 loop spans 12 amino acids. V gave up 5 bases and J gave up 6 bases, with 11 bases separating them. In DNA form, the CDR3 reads TGTGCCACCAGCGGATACTCAGGCGAGCAGTACTTC. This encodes CATSGYSGEQYF. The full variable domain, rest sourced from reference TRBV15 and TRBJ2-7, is DAMVIQNPRYQVTQFGKPVTLSCSQTLNHNVMYWYQQKSSQAPKLLFHYYDKDFNNEADTPDNFQSRRPNTSFCFLDIRSPGLGDTAMYLCATSGYSGEQYFGPGTRLTVT.

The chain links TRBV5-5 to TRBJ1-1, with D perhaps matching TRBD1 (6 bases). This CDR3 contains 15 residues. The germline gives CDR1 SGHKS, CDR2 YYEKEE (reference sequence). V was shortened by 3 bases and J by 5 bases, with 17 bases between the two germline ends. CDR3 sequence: CASSSLGGRGTEAFF. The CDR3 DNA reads TGTGCCAGCAGCTCTTTAGGGGGGAGAGGGACTGAAGCTTTCTTT.

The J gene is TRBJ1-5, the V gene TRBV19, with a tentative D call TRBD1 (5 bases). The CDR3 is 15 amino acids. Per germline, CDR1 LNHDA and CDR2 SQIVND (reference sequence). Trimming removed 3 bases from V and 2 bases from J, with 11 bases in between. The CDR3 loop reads CASSIRGAGNQPQHF. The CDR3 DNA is TGTGCCAGTAGTATTCGAGGGGCGGGCAATCAGCCCCAGCATTTT.

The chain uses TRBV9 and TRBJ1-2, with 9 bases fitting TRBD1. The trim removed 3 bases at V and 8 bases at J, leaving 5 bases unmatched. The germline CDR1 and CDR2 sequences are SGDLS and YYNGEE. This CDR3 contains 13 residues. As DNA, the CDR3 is TGTGCCAGCAGCGCCCGACAGGGGGGAGGCTACACCTTC. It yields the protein CASSARQGGGYTF.

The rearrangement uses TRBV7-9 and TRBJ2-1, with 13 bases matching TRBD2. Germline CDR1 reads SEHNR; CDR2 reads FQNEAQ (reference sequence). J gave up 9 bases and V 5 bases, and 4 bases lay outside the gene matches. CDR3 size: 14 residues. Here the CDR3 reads CASSRTSGSFEQFF. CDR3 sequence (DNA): TGTGCCAGCAGCCGGACTAGCGGGAGCTTTGAGCAGTTCTTC. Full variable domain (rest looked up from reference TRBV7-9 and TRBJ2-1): DTGVSQNPRHKITKRGQNVTFRCDPISEHNRLYWYRQTLGQGPEFLTYFQNEAQLEKSRLLSDRFSAERPKGSFSTLEIQRTEQGDSAMYLCASSRTSGSFEQFFGPGTRLTVL.

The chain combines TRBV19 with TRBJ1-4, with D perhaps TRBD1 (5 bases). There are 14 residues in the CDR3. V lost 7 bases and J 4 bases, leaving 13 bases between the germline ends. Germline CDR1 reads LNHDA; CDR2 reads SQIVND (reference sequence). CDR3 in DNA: TGTGCCAGTACCGGGACGGAATATAATGAAAAACTGTTTTTT. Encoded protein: CASTGTEYNEKLFF.

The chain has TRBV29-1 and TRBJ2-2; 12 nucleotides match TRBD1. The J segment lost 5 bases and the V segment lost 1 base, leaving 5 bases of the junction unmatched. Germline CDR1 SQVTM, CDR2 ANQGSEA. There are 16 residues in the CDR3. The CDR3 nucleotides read TGCAGCGTTGAAGTCCGGGACAGGGGGCTGACCGGGGAGCTGTTTTTT. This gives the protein CSVEVRDRGLTGELFF.

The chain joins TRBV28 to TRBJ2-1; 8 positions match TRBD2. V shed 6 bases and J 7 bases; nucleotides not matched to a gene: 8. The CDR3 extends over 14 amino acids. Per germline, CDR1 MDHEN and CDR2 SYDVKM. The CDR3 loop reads CASRGQREFNEQFF. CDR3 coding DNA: TGTGCCAGCAGGGGCCAGCGGGAGTTTAATGAGCAGTTCTTC.

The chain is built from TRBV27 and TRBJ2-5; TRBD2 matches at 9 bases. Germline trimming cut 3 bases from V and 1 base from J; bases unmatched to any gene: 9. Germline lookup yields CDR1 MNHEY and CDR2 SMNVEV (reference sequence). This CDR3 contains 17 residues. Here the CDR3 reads CASSFFSTSGSQETQYF. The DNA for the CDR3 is TGTGCCAGCAGTTTCTTTTCGACTAGCGGTAGCCAAGAGACCCAGTACTTC.

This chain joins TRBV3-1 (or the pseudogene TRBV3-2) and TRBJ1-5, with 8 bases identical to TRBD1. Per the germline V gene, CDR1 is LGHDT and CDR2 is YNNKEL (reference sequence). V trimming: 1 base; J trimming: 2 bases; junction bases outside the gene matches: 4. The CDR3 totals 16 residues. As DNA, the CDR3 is TGTGCCAGCAGCCAAGCAGGGGGCAAGGGCAATCAGCCCCAGCATTTT. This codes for CASSQAGGKGNQPQHF.

Written as DNA, the CDR3 is TGTGCCAGCAGTAGCCGCGGGACAGGGGATTACAATGAGCAGTTCTTC. Translation: CASSSRGTGDYNEQFF. The J gene is TRBJ2-1, the V gene TRBV28, with 10 bases lining up with TRBD1. Germline V CDR1 and CDR2: MDHEN, SYDVKM. The V gene end was trimmed by 5 bases and the J gene end by 4 bases; junction bases not matched to a gene: 8. This CDR3 has 16 amino acids.

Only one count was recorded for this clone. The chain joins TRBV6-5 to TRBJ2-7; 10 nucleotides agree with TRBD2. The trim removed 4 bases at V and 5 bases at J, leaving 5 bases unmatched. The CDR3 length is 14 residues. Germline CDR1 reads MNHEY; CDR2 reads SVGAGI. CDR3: CASSSSGSRNEQYF. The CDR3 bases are TGTGCCAGCAGTTCTAGCGGGAGCAGGAACGAGCAGTACTTC.

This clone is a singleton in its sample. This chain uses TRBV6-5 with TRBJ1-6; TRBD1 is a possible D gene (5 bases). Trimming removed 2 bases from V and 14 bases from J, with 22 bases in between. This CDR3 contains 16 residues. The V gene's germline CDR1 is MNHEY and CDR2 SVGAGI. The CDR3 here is CASSYMAGTTTYTLHF. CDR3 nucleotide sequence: TGTGCCAGCAGTTACATGGCCGGGACCACAACCTACACCCTCCACTTT.

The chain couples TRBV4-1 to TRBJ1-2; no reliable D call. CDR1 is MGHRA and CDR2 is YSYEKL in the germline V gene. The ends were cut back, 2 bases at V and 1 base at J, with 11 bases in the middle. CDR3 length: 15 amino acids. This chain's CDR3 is CASSQPPGFNYGYTF. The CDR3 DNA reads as TGCGCCAGCAGCCAACCCCCGGGTTTTAACTATGGCTACACCTTC.

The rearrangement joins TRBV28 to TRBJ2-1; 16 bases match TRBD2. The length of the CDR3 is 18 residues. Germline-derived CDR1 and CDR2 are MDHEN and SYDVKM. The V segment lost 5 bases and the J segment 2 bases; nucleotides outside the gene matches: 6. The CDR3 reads CASSRDGTSGRAYNEQFF. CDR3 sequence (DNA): TGTGCCAGCAGTCGGGACGGGACTAGCGGGAGGGCCTACAATGAGCAGTTCTTC. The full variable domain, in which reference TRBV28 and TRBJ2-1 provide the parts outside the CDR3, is DVKVTQSSRYLVKRTGEKVFLECVQDMDHENMFWYRQDPGLGLRLIYFSYDVKMKEKGDIPEGYSVSREKKERFSLILESASTNQTSMYLCASSRDGTSGRAYNEQFFGPGTRLTVL.

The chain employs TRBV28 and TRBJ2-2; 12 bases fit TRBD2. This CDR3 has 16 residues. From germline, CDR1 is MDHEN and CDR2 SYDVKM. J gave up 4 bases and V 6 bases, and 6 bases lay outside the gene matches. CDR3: CASRSSGRAGTGELFF. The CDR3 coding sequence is TGTGCCAGCAGATCTAGCGGGAGGGCGGGCACCGGGGAGCTGTTTTTT.

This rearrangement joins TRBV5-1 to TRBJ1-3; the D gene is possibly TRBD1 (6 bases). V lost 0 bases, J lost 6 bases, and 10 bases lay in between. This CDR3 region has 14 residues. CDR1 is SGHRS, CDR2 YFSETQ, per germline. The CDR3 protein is CASSLEGTTNTIYF. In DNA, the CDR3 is TGCGCCAGCAGCTTGGAGGGGACAACAAACACCATATATTTT.